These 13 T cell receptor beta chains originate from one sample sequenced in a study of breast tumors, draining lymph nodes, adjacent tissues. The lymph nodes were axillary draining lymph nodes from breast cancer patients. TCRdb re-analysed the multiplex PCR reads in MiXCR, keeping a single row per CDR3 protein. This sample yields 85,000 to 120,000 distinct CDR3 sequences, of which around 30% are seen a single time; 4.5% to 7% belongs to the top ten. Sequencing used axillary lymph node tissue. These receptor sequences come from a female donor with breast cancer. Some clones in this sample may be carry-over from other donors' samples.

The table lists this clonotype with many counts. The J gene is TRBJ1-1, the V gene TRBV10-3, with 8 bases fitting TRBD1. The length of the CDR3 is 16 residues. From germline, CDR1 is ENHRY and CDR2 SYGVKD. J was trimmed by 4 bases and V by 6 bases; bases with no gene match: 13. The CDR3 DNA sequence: TGTGCCATCAGAGCGGGACAGGAGCGAGGGGTCACTGAAGCTTTCTTT. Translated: CAIRAGQERGVTEAFF.

CDR3 in amino acids: CASSEGALSYEQYF. The CDR3 region has the DNA TGTGCCAGCAGTGAGGGGGCGTTGTCCTACGAGCAGTACTTC. The chain couples TRBV2 to TRBJ2-7, with a possible D match to TRBD1 (6 bases). V lost 3 bases and J lost 1, with 10 bases in between. The length of the CDR3 is 14 residues. CDR1 SNHLY and CDR2 FYNNEI come from the germline V gene.

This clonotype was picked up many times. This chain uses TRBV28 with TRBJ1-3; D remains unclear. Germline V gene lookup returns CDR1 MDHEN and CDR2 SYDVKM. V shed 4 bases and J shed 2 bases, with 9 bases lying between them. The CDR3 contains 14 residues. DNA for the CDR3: TGTGCCAGCAGTTGGCCCGAACCTGGAAACACCATATATTTT. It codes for CASSWPEPGNTIYF.

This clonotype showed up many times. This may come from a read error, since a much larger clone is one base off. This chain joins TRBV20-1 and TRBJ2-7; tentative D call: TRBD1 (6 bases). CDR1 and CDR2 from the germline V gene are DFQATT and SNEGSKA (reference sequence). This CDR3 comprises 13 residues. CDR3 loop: CSAPGHISYAQYF. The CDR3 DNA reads TGCAGTGCTCCGGGACACATCTCCTACGCGCAGTACTTC.

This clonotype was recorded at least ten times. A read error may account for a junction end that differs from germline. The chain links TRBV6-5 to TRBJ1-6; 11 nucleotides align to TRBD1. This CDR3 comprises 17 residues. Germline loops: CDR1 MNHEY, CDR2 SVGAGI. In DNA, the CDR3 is TGTGCCAGCAGTCACTCTGGGACAGGGGGACTAAATTCACCCCTCCACTTT. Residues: CASSHSGTGGLNSPLHF.

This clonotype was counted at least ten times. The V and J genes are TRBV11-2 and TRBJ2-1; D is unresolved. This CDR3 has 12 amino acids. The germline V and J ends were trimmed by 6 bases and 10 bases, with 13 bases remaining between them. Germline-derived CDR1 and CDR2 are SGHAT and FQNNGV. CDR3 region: CASSPLPREQFF. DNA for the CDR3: TGTGCCAGCAGTCCCCTCCCCCGGGAGCAGTTCTTC.

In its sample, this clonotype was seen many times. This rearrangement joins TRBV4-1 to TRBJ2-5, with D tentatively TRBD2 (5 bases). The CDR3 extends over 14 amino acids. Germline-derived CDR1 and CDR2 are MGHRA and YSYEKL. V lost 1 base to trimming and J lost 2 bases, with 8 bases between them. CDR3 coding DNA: TGCGCCAGCAGCCAAGGGACTGCTCAAGAGACCCAGTACTTC. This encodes CASSQGTAQETQYF.

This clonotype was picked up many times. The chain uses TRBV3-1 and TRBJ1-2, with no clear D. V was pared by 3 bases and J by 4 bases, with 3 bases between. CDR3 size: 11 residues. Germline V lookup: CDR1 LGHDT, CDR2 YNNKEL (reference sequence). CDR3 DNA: TGTGCCAGCAGCCAGGGCTATGGCTACACCTTC. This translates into CASSQGYGYTF.

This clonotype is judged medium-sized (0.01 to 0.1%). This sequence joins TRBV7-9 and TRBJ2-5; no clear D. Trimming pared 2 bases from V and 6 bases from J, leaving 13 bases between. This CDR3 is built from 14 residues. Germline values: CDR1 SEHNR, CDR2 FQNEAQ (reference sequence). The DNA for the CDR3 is TGTGCCAGCAGCTTATATATGGGTCCGCAGACCCAGTACTTC. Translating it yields CASSLYMGPQTQYF.

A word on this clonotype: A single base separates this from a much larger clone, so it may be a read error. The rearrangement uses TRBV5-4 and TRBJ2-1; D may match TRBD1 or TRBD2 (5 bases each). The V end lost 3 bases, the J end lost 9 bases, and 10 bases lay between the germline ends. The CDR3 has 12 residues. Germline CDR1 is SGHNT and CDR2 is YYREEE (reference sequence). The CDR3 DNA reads TGTGCCAGCAGCTCGAGGGGCACTGAGCAGTTCTTC. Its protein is CASSSRGTEQFF.

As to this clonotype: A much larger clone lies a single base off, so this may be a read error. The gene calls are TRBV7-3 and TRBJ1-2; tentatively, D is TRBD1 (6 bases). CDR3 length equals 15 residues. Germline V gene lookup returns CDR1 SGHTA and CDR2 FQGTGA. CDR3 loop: CASSPTGSPNYGYAF. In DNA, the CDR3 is TGTGCCAGCAGCCCTACAGGGTCACCTAACTATGGCTACGCCTTC.

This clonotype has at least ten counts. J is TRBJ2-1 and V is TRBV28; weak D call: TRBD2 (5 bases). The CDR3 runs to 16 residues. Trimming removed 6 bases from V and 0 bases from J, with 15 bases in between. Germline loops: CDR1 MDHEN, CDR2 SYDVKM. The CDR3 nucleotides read TGTGCCAGCAGCTCTTTGGCGGAGGCCTCCTACAATGAGCAGTTCTTC. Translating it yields CASSSLAEASYNEQFF. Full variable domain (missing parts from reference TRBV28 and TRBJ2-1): DVKVTQSSRYLVKRTGEKVFLECVQDMDHENMFWYRQDPGLGLRLIYFSYDVKMKEKGDIPEGYSVSREKKERFSLILESASTNQTSMYLCASSSLAEASYNEQFFGPGTRLTVL.

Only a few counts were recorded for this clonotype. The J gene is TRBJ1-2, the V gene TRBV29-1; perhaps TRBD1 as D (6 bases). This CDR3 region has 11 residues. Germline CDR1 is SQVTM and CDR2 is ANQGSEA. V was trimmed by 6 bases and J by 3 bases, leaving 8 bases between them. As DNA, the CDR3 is TGCAGCGTGTACAGGGACTATGGCTACACCTTC. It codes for CSVYRDYGYTF.